This is a list of T cell receptor beta chains from one sample in a study of CD8+ T cells in alopecia areata. Produced via immunoSEQ multiplex PCR; TCRdb's table is partial and in-frame only. The table shows about 130,000 clones, with 45% to 65% occurring only once. The source was CD4+ T cells sorted from blood, collected at week 0. These receptors all come from a human donor with alopecia areata. Each CDR3 is given with its conserved first and last residue. A D gene is named only where the DNA matches it firmly. Clone size is stated in some rows and not others, as once, few, many or a class when expanded.

v_call	j_call	clone_size	d_call	cdr3_aa	cdr3_nt
TRBV9	TRBJ1-3	few	-	CASSVLWTSGTIYF	TGTGCCAGCAGCGTATTATGGACAAGCGGCACCATATATTTT
TRBV7-2	TRBJ2-7	-	TRBD2	CASSSGGREYEQYF	TGTGCCAGCAGCTCCGGGGGGAGGGAATACGAGCAGTACTTC
TRBV19	TRBJ1-2	-	TRBD1	CASSIAGTGINGYTF	TGTGCCAGTAGTATAGCCGGGACAGGGATTAATGGCTACACCTTC
TRBV10-3	TRBJ2-7	-	TRBD2	CAISGATSGGEQYF	TGTGCCATCAGTGGCGCGACTAGCGGGGGCGAGCAGTACTTC
TRBV5-1	TRBJ1-1	few	TRBD1	CASSPDREGEAFF	TGCGCCAGCAGCCCGGACAGGGAGGGCGAAGCTTTCTTT
TRBV7-2	TRBJ2-3	few	TRBD2	CASSLRLAGTDTQYF	TGTGCCAGCAGCCTTCGACTAGCGGGCACAGATACGCAGTATTTT
TRBV5-4	TRBJ1-5	-	TRBD1	CASSRGQGANQPQHF	TGTGCCAGCAGCCGGGGACAGGGGGCCAATCAGCCCCAGCATTTT
TRBV5-1	TRBJ2-2	-	-	CASSLGQLNTGELFF	TGCGCCAGCAGCTTAGGACAGCTTAACACCGGGGAGCTGTTTTTT
TRBV7-9	TRBJ2-5	few	TRBD2	CASSPGLAGGSQETQYF	TGTGCCAGCAGCCCGGGACTAGCGGGAGGGAGTCAAGAGACCCAGTACTTC
TRBV7-2	TRBJ2-7	-	TRBD1	CASSPSVDRVYEQYF	TGTGCCAGCAGCCCCTCCGTGGACAGGGTGTACGAGCAGTACTTC
TRBV7-3	TRBJ2-3	-	-	CASSPKLATSTDTQYF	TGTGCCAGCAGCCCAAAACTAGCTACTAGCACAGATACGCAGTATTTT
TRBV18	TRBJ1-5	-	-	CASSPSGDGQPQHF	TGTGCCAGCTCACCATCGGGTGACGGGCAGCCCCAGCATTTT
TRBV23-1	TRBJ2-1	-	-	CASSQSIRGSYNEQFF	TGCGCCAGCAGTCAATCGATTCGGGGTTCCTACAATGAGCAGTTCTTC
TRBV7-2	TRBJ1-5	-	-	CASSSLHQPQHF	TGTGCCAGCAGCTCCCTCCATCAGCCCCAGCATTTT
TRBV4-3	TRBJ2-6	few	-	CASSQAIRAGANVLTF	TGCGCCAGCAGCCAAGCGATAAGGGCCGGGGCCAACGTCCTGACTTTC
TRBV2	TRBJ1-2	few	-	CARGLYGYTF	TGTGCCAGGGGCCTATATGGCTACACCTTC
TRBV28	TRBJ1-5	-	TRBD1	CASSEGAQPQHF	TGTGCCAGCAGTGAGGGGGCCCAGCCCCAGCATTTT
TRBV15	TRBJ2-5	-	TRBD2	CATSRDRTSGGTSQETQYF	TGTGCCACCAGCAGAGATAGGACTAGCGGGGGGACGAGCCAAGAGACCCAATACTTC
TRBV19	TRBJ1-5	-	TRBD1	CASRGLDRGRGPQHF	TGTGCCAGTAGGGGGCTCGACAGGGGGCGCGGGCCCCAGCATTTT
TRBV6-6	TRBJ2-3	-	-	CASSLTSTDTQYF	TGTGCCAGCAGCCTTACTAGCACAGATACGCAGTATTTT
TRBV19	TRBJ2-6	-	-	CASSDDGAPGANVLTF	TGTGCCAGTAGTGACGACGGAGCCCCTGGGGCCAACGTCCTGACTTTC
TRBV5-1	TRBJ2-3	-	-	CASSLEPGPDTQYF	TGCGCCAGCAGCTTGGAGCCGGGCCCAGATACGCAGTATTTT
TRBV7-9	TRBJ2-7	few	-	CASSLTTTYEQYF	TGTGCCAGCAGCTTAACGACAACCTACGAGCAGTACTTC
TRBV5-4	TRBJ1-1	-	-	CASSLATGNSGNEAFF	TGTGCCAGCAGCTTGGCGACAGGCAACTCGGGTAATGAAGCTTTCTTT
TRBV2	TRBJ2-7	-	-	CASSEVASSYEQYF	TGTGCCAGCAGTGAAGTTGCGTCCTCCTACGAGCAGTACTTC
TRBV19	TRBJ2-3	-	TRBD2	CASRSGGSGRAGDTQYF	TGTGCCAGTAGAAGTGGCGGCAGCGGGAGGGCCGGAGATACGCAGTATTTT
TRBV7-2	TRBJ2-7	-	-	CASSGSYEQYF	TGTGCCAGCAGCGGAAGTTACGAGCAGTACTTC
TRBV18	TRBJ2-7	-	TRBD1	CASSPVTGVEQYF	TGTGCCAGCTCACCAGTGACAGGGGTCGAGCAGTACTTC
TRBV7-9	TRBJ1-2	-	-	CASSPEATSYGYTF	TGTGCCAGCAGCCCAGAGGCTACCTCCTATGGCTACACCTTC
TRBV27	TRBJ2-7	once	TRBD2	CASTSGVAGGPSEQYF	TGTGCCAGCACCTCGGGTGTAGCGGGAGGGCCAAGCGAGCAGTACTTC
TRBV18	TRBJ2-5	-	-	CASSQAQETQYF	TGTGCCAGCTCCCAGGCCCAAGAGACCCAGTACTTC
TRBV7-2	TRBJ2-6	-	TRBD1	CASSKDRAGANVLTF	TGTGCCAGCAGCAAAGACAGGGCTGGGGCCAACGTCCTGACTTTC
TRBV30	TRBJ1-5	-	-	CAWSVLRDQPQHF	TGTGCCTGGAGTGTACTAAGAGATCAGCCCCAGCATTTT
TRBV5-1	TRBJ2-3	-	TRBD2	CASSLATSGSTDTQYF	TGCGCCAGCAGCTTGGCCACTAGCGGTAGCACAGATACGCAGTATTTT
TRBV5-1	TRBJ2-1	-	-	CASSSQGKQFF	TGCGCCAGCAGCTCACAGGGAAAGCAGTTCTTC
TRBV4-1	TRBJ2-3	-	TRBD2	CASSQLNSGGATDTQYF	TGCGCCAGCAGCCAGCTAAATAGCGGGGGGGCCACAGATACGCAGTATTTT
TRBV5-1	TRBJ2-5	-	-	CASSSDPVETQYF	TGCGCCAGCAGCTCGGACCCCGTGGAGACCCAGTACTTC
TRBV5-1	TRBJ1-1	-	TRBD1	CASSFDRVDTEAFF	TGCGCCAGCAGCTTTGACAGGGTGGACACTGAAGCTTTCTTT
TRBV23-1	TRBJ1-1	few	-	CASSAGEGLNTEAFF	TGCGCCAGCAGTGCAGGGGAGGGCCTGAACACTGAAGCTTTCTTT
TRBV19	TRBJ1-5	few	TRBD1	CASSLTGGRQPQHF	TGTGCCAGTAGCTTGACAGGGGGGAGACAGCCCCAGCATTTT
TRBV5-1	TRBJ1-5	-	-	CASSLANSQKRDNQPQHF	TGCGCCAGCAGCTTGGCCAACTCTCAGAAACGGGATAATCAGCCCCAGCATTTT
TRBV29-1	TRBJ2-1	few	TRBD2	CSVRPGLGSDEQFF	TGCAGCGTTAGACCGGGACTAGGGAGTGATGAGCAGTTCTTC
TRBV11-2	TRBJ1-2	few	-	CASSPHDYGYTF	TGTGCCAGCAGCCCGCACGACTATGGCTACACCTTC
TRBV9	TRBJ2-6	-	-	CASSGRQEFTSGANVLTF	TGTGCCAGCAGCGGACGACAGGAGTTCACGTCTGGGGCCAACGTCCTGACTTTC
TRBV19	TRBJ1-5	-	TRBD1	CASSIGAQGASNQPQHF	TGTGCCAGTAGTATCGGGGCGCAGGGGGCGAGCAATCAGCCCCAGCATTTT